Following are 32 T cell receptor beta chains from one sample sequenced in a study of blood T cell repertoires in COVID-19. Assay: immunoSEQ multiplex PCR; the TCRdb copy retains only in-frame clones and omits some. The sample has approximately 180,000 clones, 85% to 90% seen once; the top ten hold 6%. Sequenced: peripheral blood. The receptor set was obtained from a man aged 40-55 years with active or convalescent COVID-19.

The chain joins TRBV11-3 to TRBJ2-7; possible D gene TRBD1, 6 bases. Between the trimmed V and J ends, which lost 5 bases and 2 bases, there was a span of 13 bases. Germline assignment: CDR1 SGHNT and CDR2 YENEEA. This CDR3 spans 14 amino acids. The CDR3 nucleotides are TGTGCCAGCAGCGTCAGGGGATGGACCTACGAGCAGTACTTC. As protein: CASSVRGWTYEQYF. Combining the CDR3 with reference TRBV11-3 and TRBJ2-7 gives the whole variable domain EAGVVQSPRYKIIEKKQPVAFWCNPISGHNTLYWYLQNLGQGPELLIRYENEEAVDDSQLPKDRFSAERLKGVDSTLKIQPAELGDSAVYLCASSVRGWTYEQYFGPGTRLTVT.

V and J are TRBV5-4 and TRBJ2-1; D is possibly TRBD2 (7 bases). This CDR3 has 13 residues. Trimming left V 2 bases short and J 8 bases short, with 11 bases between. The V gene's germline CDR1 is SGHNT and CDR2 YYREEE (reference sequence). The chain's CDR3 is CASSLGGGYEQFF. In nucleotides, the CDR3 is TGTGCCAGCAGCTTAGGGGGGGGCTATGAGCAGTTCTTC.

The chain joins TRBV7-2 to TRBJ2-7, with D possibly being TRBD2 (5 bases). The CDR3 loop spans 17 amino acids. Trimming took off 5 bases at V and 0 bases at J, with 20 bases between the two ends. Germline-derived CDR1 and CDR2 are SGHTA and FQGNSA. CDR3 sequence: CASSLLSGLRASYEQYF. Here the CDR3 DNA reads TGTGCCAGCAGCCTCCTTTCCGGACTCCGTGCCTCCTACGAGCAGTACTTC.

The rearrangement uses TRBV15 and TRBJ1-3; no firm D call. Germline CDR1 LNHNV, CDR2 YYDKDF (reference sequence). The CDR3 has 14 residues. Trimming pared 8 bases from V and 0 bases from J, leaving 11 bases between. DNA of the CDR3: TGTGCCACCCGTGCGGTGAGCTCTGGAAACACCATATATTTT. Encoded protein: CATRAVSSGNTIYF.

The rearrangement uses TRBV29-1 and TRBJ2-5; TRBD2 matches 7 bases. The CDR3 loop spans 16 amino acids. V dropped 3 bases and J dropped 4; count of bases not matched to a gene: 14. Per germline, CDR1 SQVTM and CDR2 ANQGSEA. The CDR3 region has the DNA TGCAGCGTTGATCGCCTAGCGGATTTAGGCCTAGAGACCCAGTACTTC. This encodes CSVDRLADLGLETQYF.

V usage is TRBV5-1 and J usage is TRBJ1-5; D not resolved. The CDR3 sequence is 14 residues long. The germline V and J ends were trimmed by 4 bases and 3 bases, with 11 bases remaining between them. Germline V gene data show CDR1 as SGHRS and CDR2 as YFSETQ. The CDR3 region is CASSPGSLNQPQHF. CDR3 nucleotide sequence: TGCGCCAGCAGCCCAGGCAGTCTCAATCAGCCCCAGCATTTT.

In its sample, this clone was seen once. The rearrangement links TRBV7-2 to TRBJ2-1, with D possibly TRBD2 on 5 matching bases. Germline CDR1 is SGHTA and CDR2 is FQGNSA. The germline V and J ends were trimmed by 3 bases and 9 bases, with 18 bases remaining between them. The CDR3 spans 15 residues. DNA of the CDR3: TGTGCCAGCAGCTTCTCTACCCCTGGACTCGCTGAGCAGTTCTTC. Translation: CASSFSTPGLAEQFF.

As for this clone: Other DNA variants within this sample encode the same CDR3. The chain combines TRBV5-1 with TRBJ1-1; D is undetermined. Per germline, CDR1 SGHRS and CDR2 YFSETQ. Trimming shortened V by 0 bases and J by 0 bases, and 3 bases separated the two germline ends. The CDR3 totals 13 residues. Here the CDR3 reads CASSLALNTEAFF. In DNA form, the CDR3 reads TGCGCCAGCAGCTTGGCCTTGAACACTGAAGCTTTCTTT. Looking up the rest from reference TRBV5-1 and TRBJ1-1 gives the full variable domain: KAGVTQTPRYLIKTRGQQVTLSCSPISGHRSVSWYQQTPGQGLQFLFEYFSETQRNKGNFPGRFSGRQFSNSRSEMNVSTLELGDSALYLCASSLALNTEAFFGQGTRLTVV.

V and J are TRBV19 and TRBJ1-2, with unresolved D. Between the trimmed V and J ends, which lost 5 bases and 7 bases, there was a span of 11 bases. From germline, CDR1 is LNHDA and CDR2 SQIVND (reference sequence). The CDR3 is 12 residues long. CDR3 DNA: TGTGCCAGTAGTTTACAGTCTGGTGGCTACACCTTC. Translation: CASSLQSGGYTF.

CDR3 loop: CASSQVGTSGSRTGELFF. The CDR3 DNA reads TGTGCCAGCAGCCAAGTCGGGACTAGCGGGAGTCGGACCGGGGAGCTGTTTTTT. The rearrangement links TRBV14 to TRBJ2-2; 14 nucleotides line up with TRBD2. The CDR3 has 18 residues. V lost 1 base, J lost 5 bases, and 6 bases stayed unmatched. The V gene's germline CDR1 is SGHDN and CDR2 FVKESK.

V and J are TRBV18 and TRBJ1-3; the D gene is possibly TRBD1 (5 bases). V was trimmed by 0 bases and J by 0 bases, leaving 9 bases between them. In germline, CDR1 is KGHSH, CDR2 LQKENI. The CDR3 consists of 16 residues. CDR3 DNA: TGTGCCAGCTCACCACCCGGCAGGGACTCTGGAAACACCATATATTTT. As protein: CASSPPGRDSGNTIYF. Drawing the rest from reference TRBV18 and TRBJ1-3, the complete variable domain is NAGVMQNPRHLVRRRGQEARLRCSPMKGHSHVYWYRQLPEEGLKFMVYLQKENIIDESGMPKERFSAEFPKEGPSILRIQQVVRGDSAAYFCASSPPGRDSGNTIYFGEGSWLTVV.

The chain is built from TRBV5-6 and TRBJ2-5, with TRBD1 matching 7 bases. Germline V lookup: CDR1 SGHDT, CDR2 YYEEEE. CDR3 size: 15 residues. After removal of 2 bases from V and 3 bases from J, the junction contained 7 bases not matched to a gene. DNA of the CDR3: TGTGCCAGCAGCTTACCCGGACAGGCTGAAGAGACCCAGTACTTC. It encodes CASSLPGQAEETQYF. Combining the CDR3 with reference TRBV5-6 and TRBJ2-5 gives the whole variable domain DAGVTQSPTHLIKTRGQQVTLRCSPKSGHDTVSWYQQALGQGPQFIFQYYEEEERQRGNFPDRFSGHQFPNYSSELNVNALLLGDSALYLCASSLPGQAEETQYFGPGTRLLVL.

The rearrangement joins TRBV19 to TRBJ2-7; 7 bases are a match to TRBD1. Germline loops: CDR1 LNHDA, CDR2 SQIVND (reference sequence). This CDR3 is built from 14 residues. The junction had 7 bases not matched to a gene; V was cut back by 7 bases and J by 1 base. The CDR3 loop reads CASTPGTVSYEQYF. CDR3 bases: TGTGCCAGTACCCCGGGGACAGTTTCCTACGAGCAGTACTTC.

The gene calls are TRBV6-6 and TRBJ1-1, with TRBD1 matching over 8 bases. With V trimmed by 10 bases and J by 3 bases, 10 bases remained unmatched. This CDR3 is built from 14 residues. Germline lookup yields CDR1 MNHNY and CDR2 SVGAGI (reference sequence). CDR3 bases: TGTGCCACGACCCGGACAGGGATTGACACTGAAGCTTTCTTT. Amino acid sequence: CATTRTGIDTEAFF.

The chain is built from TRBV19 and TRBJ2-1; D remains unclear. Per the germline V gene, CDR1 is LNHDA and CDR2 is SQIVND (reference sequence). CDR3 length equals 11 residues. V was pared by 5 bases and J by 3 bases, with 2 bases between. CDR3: CASSHYNEQFF. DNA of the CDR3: TGTGCCAGTAGTCACTACAATGAGCAGTTCTTC.

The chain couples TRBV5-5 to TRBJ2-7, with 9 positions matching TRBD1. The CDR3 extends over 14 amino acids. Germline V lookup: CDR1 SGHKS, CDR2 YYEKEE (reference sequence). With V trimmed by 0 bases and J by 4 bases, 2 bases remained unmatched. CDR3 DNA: TGTGCCAGCAGCTTGGTGGGACAGGGTTACGAGCAGTACTTC. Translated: CASSLVGQGYEQYF.

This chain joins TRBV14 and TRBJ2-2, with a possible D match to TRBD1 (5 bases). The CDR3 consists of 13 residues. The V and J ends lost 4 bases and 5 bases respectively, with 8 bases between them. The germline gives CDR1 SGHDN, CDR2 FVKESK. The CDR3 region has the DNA TGTGCCAGCAGCCCAGGGTTTACCGGGGAGCTGTTTTTT. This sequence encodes CASSPGFTGELFF.

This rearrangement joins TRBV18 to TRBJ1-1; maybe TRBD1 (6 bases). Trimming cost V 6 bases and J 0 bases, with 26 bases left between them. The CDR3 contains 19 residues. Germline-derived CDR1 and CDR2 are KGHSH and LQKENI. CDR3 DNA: TGTGCCAGCTCGAGCACCTCGGGACACATCACGCCCATGAACACTGAAGCTTTCTTT. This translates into CASSSTSGHITPMNTEAFF.

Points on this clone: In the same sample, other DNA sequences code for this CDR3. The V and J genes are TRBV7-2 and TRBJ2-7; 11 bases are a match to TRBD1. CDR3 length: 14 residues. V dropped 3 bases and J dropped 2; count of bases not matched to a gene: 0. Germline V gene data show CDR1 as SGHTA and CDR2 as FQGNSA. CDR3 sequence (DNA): TGTGCCAGCAGCTTGGGACAGGGGGCCTACGAGCAGTACTTC. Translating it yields CASSLGQGAYEQYF.

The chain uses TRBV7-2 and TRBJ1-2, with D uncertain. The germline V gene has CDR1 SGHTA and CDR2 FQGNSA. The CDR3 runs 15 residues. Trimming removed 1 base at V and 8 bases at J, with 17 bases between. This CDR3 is CASSLVSSGVEGYTF. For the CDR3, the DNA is TGTGCCAGCAGCTTAGTCTCATCCGGGGTAGAGGGCTACACCTTC. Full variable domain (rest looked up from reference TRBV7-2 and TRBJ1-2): GAGVSQSPSNKVTEKGKDVELRCDPISGHTALYWYRQSLGQGLEFLIYFQGNSAPDKSGLPSDRFSAERTGGSVSTLTIQRTQQEDSAVYLCASSLVSSGVEGYTFGSGTRLTVV.

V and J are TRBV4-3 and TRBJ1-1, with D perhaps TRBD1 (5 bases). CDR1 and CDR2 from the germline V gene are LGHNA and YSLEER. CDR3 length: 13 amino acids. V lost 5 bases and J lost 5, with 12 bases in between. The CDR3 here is CASSARQWTEAFF. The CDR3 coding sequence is TGCGCCAGCAGCGCCCGACAGTGGACTGAAGCTTTCTTT.

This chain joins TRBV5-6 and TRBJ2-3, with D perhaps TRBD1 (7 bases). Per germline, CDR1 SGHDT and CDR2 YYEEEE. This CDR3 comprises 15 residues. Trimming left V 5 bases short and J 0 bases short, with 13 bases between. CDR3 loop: CASRRGDSSTDTQYF. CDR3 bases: TGTGCCAGCAGGCGCGGGGACAGTAGCACAGATACGCAGTATTTT. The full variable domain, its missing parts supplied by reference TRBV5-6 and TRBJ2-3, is DAGVTQSPTHLIKTRGQQVTLRCSPKSGHDTVSWYQQALGQGPQFIFQYYEEEERQRGNFPDRFSGHQFPNYSSELNVNALLLGDSALYLCASRRGDSSTDTQYFGPGTRLTVL.

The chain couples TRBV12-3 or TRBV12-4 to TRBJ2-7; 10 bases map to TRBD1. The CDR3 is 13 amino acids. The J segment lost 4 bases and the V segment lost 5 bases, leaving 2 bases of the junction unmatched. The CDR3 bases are TGTGCCAGCAGTACGGGACAGGGGTACGAGCAGTACTTC. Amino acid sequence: CASSTGQGYEQYF.

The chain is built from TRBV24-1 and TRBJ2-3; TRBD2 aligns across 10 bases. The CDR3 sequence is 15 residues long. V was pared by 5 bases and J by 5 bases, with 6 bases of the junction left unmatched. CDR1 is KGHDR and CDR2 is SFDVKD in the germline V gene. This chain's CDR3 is CATSATSGELDTQYF. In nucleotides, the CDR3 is TGTGCCACCAGTGCAACTAGCGGGGAGTTAGATACGCAGTATTTT.

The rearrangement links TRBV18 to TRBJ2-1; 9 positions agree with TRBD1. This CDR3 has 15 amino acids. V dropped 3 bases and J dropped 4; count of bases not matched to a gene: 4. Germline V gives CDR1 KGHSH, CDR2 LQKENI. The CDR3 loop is CASSPGQGFYNEQFF. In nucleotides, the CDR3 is TGTGCCAGCTCACCGGGACAGGGCTTTTACAATGAGCAGTTCTTC.

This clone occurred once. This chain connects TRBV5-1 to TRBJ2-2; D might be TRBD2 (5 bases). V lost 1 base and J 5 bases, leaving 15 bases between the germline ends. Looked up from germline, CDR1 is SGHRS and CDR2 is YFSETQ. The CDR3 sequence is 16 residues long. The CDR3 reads CASSLLVGDGTGELFF. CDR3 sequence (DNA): TGCGCCAGCAGCTTGTTGGTGGGAGACGGGACCGGGGAGCTGTTTTTT.

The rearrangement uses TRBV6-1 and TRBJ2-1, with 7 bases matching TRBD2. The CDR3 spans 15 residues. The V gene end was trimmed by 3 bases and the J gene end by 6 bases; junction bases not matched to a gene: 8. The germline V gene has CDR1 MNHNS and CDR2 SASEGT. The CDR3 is CASSDSWGGGNEQFF. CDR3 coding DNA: TGTGCCAGCAGTGATTCGTGGGGGGGAGGCAATGAGCAGTTCTTC.

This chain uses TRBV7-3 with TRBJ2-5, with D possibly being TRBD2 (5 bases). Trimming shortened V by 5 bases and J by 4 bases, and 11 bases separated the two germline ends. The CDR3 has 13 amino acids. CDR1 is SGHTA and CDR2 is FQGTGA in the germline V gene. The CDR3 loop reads CASSVAGGETQYF. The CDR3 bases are TGTGCCAGCAGCGTAGCAGGAGGAGAGACCCAGTACTTC.

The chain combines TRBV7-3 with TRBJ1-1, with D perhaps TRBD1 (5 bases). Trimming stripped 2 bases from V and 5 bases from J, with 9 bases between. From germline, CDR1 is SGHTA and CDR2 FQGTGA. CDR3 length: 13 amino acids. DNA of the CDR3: TGTGCCAGCAGCTTACAGGGAATGACTGAAGCTTTCTTT. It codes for CASSLQGMTEAFF.

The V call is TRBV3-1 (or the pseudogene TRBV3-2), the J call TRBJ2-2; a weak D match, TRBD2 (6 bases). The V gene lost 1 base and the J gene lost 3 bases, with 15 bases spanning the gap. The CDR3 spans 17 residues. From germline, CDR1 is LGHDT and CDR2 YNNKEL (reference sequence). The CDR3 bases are TGTGCCAGCAGCCAAGGATCACCGGGACTTGACACCGGGGAGCTGTTTTTT. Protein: CASSQGSPGLDTGELFF.

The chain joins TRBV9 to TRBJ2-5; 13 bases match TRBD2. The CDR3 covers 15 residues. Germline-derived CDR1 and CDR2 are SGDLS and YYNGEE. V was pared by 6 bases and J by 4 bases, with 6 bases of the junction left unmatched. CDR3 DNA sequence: TGTGCCAGCAACCTAGGGACTAGCGGGACAGAGACCCAGTACTTC. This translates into CASNLGTSGTETQYF.

The CDR3 is CASSYRGGGTEAFF. CDR3 nucleotides: TGTGCCAGCAGTTATCGAGGGGGCGGCACTGAAGCTTTCTTT. The gene calls are TRBV6-2 or TRBV6-3 and TRBJ1-1; TRBD1 matches at 7 bases. The CDR3 is made up of 14 amino acids. The germline V gene has CDR1 MNHEY and CDR2 SVGEGT. Trimming took 3 bases from V and 4 from J; bases not matched to a gene: 5.